The clone carrying this TCR beta chain has more than one count but fewer than ten. Original processing notes: Reference gene primer amplification in the assay estimated nucleated cell counts. Data came from immunoSEQ multiplex PCR; TCRdb stores just in-frame clones and leaves some out. V, J and clone size were drawn from that table, and D and trimming were deduced from the DNA. In the table there are about 300,000 clones, over 75% of which are singletons. This record comes from a study of blood T cell repertoires in COVID-19. Whole-study context: Samples taken during acute and convalescent COVID-19 were collected in the United States, Italy and Spain.

The cohort comprised adults aged roughly 18 to 90 years residing in around 25 US areas. Recovery among Cohort 3 donors was established by two negative PCRs, clearance, or symptom resolution. Germline V gene sequence: CDR1 ENHRY, CDR2 SYGVKD. Trimming took 3 bases from V and 6 from J; bases not matched to a gene: 6. The CDR3 is made up of 14 amino acids. The rearrangement uses TRBV10-3 and TRBJ1-1, with 8 bases matching TRBD1. This TCR was sampled from a woman aged 18 to 35 who had recovered from COVID-19. Sequencing was performed on PBMCs or T cells enriched from blood (not recorded which). The CDR3 nucleotides read TGTGCCATCAGTGACGGACAGGGAGCTGCTGAAGCTTTCTTT. Translated: CAISDGQGAAEAFF.